This TCR beta chain was captured by sequencing in a study of T cell responses to AZD1222 COVID-19 vaccine. Study-wide points: Only six AZD1222 recipients tested seropositive at baseline. CD4 TCRs associated with vaccination spanned spike, dominating at 160-218 and 743-854. There were mostly white British donors and more females than males, and clonal diversity was possibly underestimated.

Comment on this clone: Its antigen remains unknown.

This table comes from immunoSEQ multiplex PCR, and its TCRdb copy is limited to in-frame clones, with some not included. This table holds approximately 150,000 clones, around 88% found once. V lost 5 bases, J lost 7 bases, and 18 bases lay in between. Germline V lookup: CDR1 LNHDA, CDR2 SQIVND (reference sequence). The CDR3 runs 15 residues. V and J are TRBV19 and TRBJ2-1, with D perhaps given as TRBD1 or TRBD2 (5 bases each). Sequencing was performed on peripheral blood, taken on day 0 of AZD1222 vaccination. This clonotype originated in an adult in good health. Here the CDR3 reads CASSLHPRGRNEQFF. For the CDR3, the DNA is TGTGCCAGTAGTCTCCATCCGAGGGGAAGGAATGAGCAGTTCTTC.